This passage covers 20 T cell receptor beta chains from one sample sequenced in a study of blood T cell repertoires in COVID-19. Profiling relied on immunoSEQ multiplex PCR, and the TCRdb table lists in-frame clones only, not all of them. The sample records 280,000 or so clones, over 75% being singletons. The sample was peripheral blood. These receptors all come from a human donor in a cohort sampled during active COVID-19.

The CDR3 DNA is TGTGCCAGCAGCGACCGTGGGGGGGCGCGAAACGAGCAGTACTTC. This sequence encodes CASSDRGGARNEQYF. The rearrangement uses TRBV9 and TRBJ2-7; tentatively, D is TRBD2 (7 bases). CDR1 and CDR2 (germline): SGDLS, YYNGEE. The CDR3 runs to 15 residues. Trimming stripped 3 bases from V and 5 bases from J, with 18 bases between.

This chain joins TRBV12-3 or TRBV12-4 and TRBJ1-1; unclear D gene. Trimming left V 2 bases short and J 3 bases short, with 4 bases between. The length of the CDR3 is 12 residues. CDR3 DNA: TGTGCCAGCAGTTTACAGTACACTGAAGCTTTCTTT. This sequence encodes CASSLQYTEAFF.

The chain recombines TRBV15 with TRBJ1-1; tentatively, D is TRBD1 (6 bases). Germline-derived CDR1 and CDR2 are LNHNV and YYDKDF (reference sequence). The V end lost 1 base, the J end lost 1 base, and 16 bases lay between the germline ends. This CDR3 is 17 amino acids long. CDR3 sequence: CATSRGRGRGTNTEAFF. The CDR3 nucleotides read TGTGCCACCAGCAGAGGGCGTGGCAGGGGTACGAACACTGAAGCTTTCTTT.

This clone has just a few counts. Here the CDR3 reads CASSGDRQGGGSPLHF. The CDR3, as DNA: TGTGCCAGCAGCGGAGATCGACAGGGCGGCGGTTCACCCCTCCACTTT. The chain joins TRBV9 to TRBJ1-6, with TRBD1 identical over 7 bases. Per the germline V gene, CDR1 is SGDLS and CDR2 is YYNGEE. V was clipped by 3 bases and J by 9 bases; unmatched bases: 12. The CDR3 spans 16 residues.

CDR3 nucleotide sequence: TGCGCCAGCAGCTTAGATCCGGGAGCTGGGGCCAACGTCCTGACTTTC. Translation: CASSLDPGAGANVLTF. The rearrangement uses TRBV5-1 and TRBJ2-6; the D gene is possibly TRBD2 (6 bases). Germline assignment: CDR1 SGHRS and CDR2 YFSETQ. V was shortened by 2 bases and J by 2 bases, with 11 bases between the two germline ends. The CDR3 extends over 16 amino acids.

This chain uses TRBV29-1 with TRBJ2-1; tentatively, D is TRBD2 (6 bases). Trimming removed 4 bases at V and 8 bases at J, with 18 bases between. Germline CDR1 SQVTM, CDR2 ANQGSEA. The CDR3 covers 14 residues. In nucleotides, the CDR3 is TGCAGCGTTGCACGCCTGGGCGGGGTGGATGAGCAGTTCTTC. This encodes CSVARLGGVDEQFF.

V is TRBV27 and J is TRBJ2-2, with 7 bases lining up with TRBD2. Germline V gene sequence: CDR1 MNHEY, CDR2 SMNVEV (reference sequence). V lost 6 bases, J lost 6 bases, and 4 bases stayed unmatched. The CDR3 totals 13 residues. CDR3 sequence (DNA): TGTGCCAGCAGACCTACTAGCGCCGGGGAGCTGTTTTTT. Protein product: CASRPTSAGELFF.

The chain has TRBV11-2 and TRBJ2-7; TRBD2 aligns across 15 bases. The germline gives CDR1 SGHAT, CDR2 FQNNGV. Trimming took 1 base from V and 6 from J; bases not matched to a gene: 7. The CDR3 is 17 residues long. CDR3 region: CASSLVVSGLAGGEQYF. CDR3 in DNA: TGTGCCAGCAGCTTAGTAGTGTCGGGACTAGCGGGAGGCGAGCAGTACTTC.

The V gene is TRBV6-5, the J gene TRBJ2-2, with D tentatively TRBD2 (5 bases). Germline values: CDR1 MNHEY, CDR2 SVGAGI. V shed 4 bases and J shed 6 bases, with 9 bases lying between them. The CDR3 consists of 13 residues. DNA of the CDR3: TGTGCCAGCAGTTTTCTGGAGGCCGGGGAGCTGTTTTTT. This sequence encodes CASSFLEAGELFF.

This clone was found a few times. This chain joins TRBV5-4 and TRBJ2-5; TRBD2 is a possible D gene (5 bases). V lost 1 base, J lost 5 bases, and 9 bases lay in between. This CDR3 contains 13 residues. The germline V gene encodes CDR1 SGHNT and CDR2 YYREEE (reference sequence). Here the CDR3 reads CASSLRGEETQYF. CDR3 in DNA: TGTGCCAGCAGCTTGCGGGGAGAGGAGACCCAGTACTTC.

This clone has a single count. V is TRBV5-1 and J is TRBJ2-3, with D hard to call. The CDR3 runs 14 residues. Trimming pared 4 bases from V and 2 bases from J, leaving 11 bases between. Germline V gives CDR1 SGHRS, CDR2 YFSETQ. CDR3 region: CASSLGSDTDTQYF. CDR3 nucleotides: TGCGCCAGCAGCCTAGGAAGTGACACAGATACGCAGTATTTT.

The V gene is TRBV24-1, the J gene TRBJ2-1, with TRBD2 identical over 11 bases. The trim removed 3 bases at V and 8 bases at J, leaving 8 bases unmatched. The CDR3 loop spans 16 amino acids. Germline V lookup: CDR1 KGHDR, CDR2 SFDVKD. The CDR3 here is CATSDRPTSGNDEQFF. The CDR3 nucleotides are TGTGCCACCAGTGATCGGCCGACTAGCGGGAACGATGAGCAGTTCTTC.

CDR3 sequence (DNA): TGTGCCAGCAGTCCTGGACAGGGGCACTCTAATGAAAAACTGTTTTTT. Encoded protein: CASSPGQGHSNEKLFF. J is TRBJ1-4 and V is TRBV28, with 9 nucleotides matching TRBD1. Germline loops: CDR1 MDHEN, CDR2 SYDVKM. The junction had 7 bases not matched to a gene; V was cut back by 5 bases and J by 3 bases. This CDR3 contains 16 residues.

The chain has TRBV7-2 and TRBJ2-2; D not certain. CDR3 length: 16 amino acids. Germline-derived CDR1 and CDR2 are SGHTA and FQGNSA. Trimming took 4 bases from V and 0 from J, leaving 12 bases between them. The CDR3 coding sequence is TGTGCCAGCAGCTCGACCACAGCAGCGAACACCGGGGAGCTGTTTTTT. Its protein is CASSSTTAANTGELFF.

The chain recombines TRBV6-5 with TRBJ2-1; 7 bases match TRBD1. There are 14 residues in the CDR3. The V gene end was trimmed by 6 bases and the J gene end by 4 bases; junction bases not matched to a gene: 6. Germline V gene data show CDR1 as MNHEY and CDR2 as SVGAGI. Written as DNA, the CDR3 is TGTGCCAGCAGAGGGGGCCTGCTTTACAATGAGCAGTTCTTC. Translated, it gives CASRGGLLYNEQFF.

J is TRBJ2-7 and V is TRBV6-2 or TRBV6-3; D possibly corresponds to TRBD1 (6 bases). Trimming pared 5 bases from V and 3 bases from J, leaving 23 bases between. Germline values: CDR1 MNHEY, CDR2 SVGEGT. This CDR3 spans 17 amino acids. The CDR3 coding sequence is TGTGCCAGCAGTAAACAGGGTCTAGGGCCCTTCAGCTACGAGCAGTACTTC. Its translation is CASSKQGLGPFSYEQYF.

The chain carries TRBV10-3 and TRBJ1-1; no reliable D call. The V and J ends lost 10 bases and 0 bases respectively, with 18 bases between them. CDR3 length: 15 residues. Per germline, CDR1 ENHRY and CDR2 SYGVKD. The CDR3 loop reads CATRGGGQLNTEAFF. CDR3 coding DNA: TGTGCCACCCGGGGAGGCGGTCAATTGAACACTGAAGCTTTCTTT.

The chain has TRBV6-5 and TRBJ1-5; TRBD1 aligns across 9 bases. Germline V lookup: CDR1 MNHEY, CDR2 SVGAGI. The J segment lost 4 bases and the V segment lost 2 bases, leaving 3 bases of the junction unmatched. The CDR3 consists of 15 residues. CDR3 region: CASSYGTGPNQPQHF. The CDR3 DNA reads TGTGCCAGCAGTTACGGGACAGGGCCAAATCAGCCCCAGCATTTT.

The gene calls are TRBV18 and TRBJ1-1, with D perhaps matching TRBD1 (5 bases). Trimming took 1 base from V and 5 from J, leaving 11 bases between them. CDR3 length equals 14 residues. Germline CDR1 is KGHSH and CDR2 is LQKENI. In DNA, the CDR3 is TGTGCCAGCTCACCACGGAGGGGTAATACTGAAGCTTTCTTT. Amino acids: CASSPRRGNTEAFF.

This clone has a handful of counts. This chain uses TRBV6-2 or TRBV6-3 with TRBJ2-7; D may be TRBD2 (5 bases). The CDR3 runs to 16 residues. The ends were cut back, 4 bases at V and 3 bases at J, with 19 bases in the middle. Per germline, CDR1 MNHEY and CDR2 SVGEGT. This chain's CDR3 is CASSSTGGLAGYEQYF. Here the CDR3 DNA reads TGTGCCAGCAGTTCGACGGGCGGGCTAGCCGGCTACGAGCAGTACTTC.